These T cell receptor beta chains were read from a single sample in a study of blood T cells in healthy people across ages. TCRdb passed the 5' RACE reads through MiXCR, listing each CDR3 protein once. The profile shows roughly 1 million distinct CDR3 sequences, 25% of them singletons. In addition, the sample was reused for a study of T cells of mothers and their children.

The specimen sequenced was blood. These receptors all come from a girl aged 2-15 years in good health. CDR3s include the opening cysteine and the closing phenylalanine or tryptophan. The D gene is left open where the match is weak. The size entry is marked missing in some rows and otherwise reads once, few, many or a size class.

J gene	clone size	V gene	D gene	CDR3 protein	CDR3 DNA
TRBJ2-4	-	TRBV7-2	TRBD1	CASSSRTGGFGIQYF	TGTGCCAGCAGCAGCCGGACAGGGGGCTTCGGCATTCAGTACTTC
TRBJ2-5	-	TRBV2	-	CASSETTGLGETQYF	TGTGCCAGCAGTGAAACAACAGGGCTTGGAGAGACCCAGTACTTC
TRBJ1-4	-	TRBV11-1	-	CASIYLDYSGLTAGWHEKLFF	TGTGCCAGCATCTACTTAGATTATTCCGGGCTCACGGCGGGTTGGCATGAAAAACTGTTTTTT
TRBJ2-1	few	TRBV12-3/TRBV12-4	TRBD2	CASSRPSGGIYEQFF	TGTGCCAGCAGTCGTCCGAGCGGGGGAATCTATGAGCAGTTCTTC
TRBJ2-1	-	TRBV6-1	-	CASREIDSFKGGMVRRVYNEQFF	TGTGCCAGCAGAGAGATAGATTCCTTTAAGGGTGGAATGGTAAGAAGGGTCTACAATGAGCAGTTCTTC
TRBJ2-5	-	TRBV7-2	-	CASSLSQSQAQGRETQYF	TGTGCCAGCAGCTTATCTCAGTCTCAGGCTCAGGGAAGAGAGACCCAGTACTTC
TRBJ2-7	-	TRBV12-3/TRBV12-4	-	CASTRLGRRSYEQYF	TGTGCCAGCACTCGGCTAGGCAGGAGATCCTACGAGCAGTACTTC
TRBJ2-3	few	TRBV10-3	-	CAISDRATDTQYF	TGTGCCATCAGTGATAGAGCCACAGATACGCAGTATTTT
TRBJ1-4	-	TRBV9	-	CASSPFPRGTTNEKLFF	TGTGCCAGCAGTCCATTCCCCCGGGGAACAACTAATGAAAAACTGTTTTTT
TRBJ2-1	-	TRBV5-1	-	CASSLAGVLPNEQFF	TGCGCCAGCAGCTTGGCGGGGGTCCTACCAAATGAGCAGTTCTTC
TRBJ2-1	few	TRBV4-3	-	CASSQEIRDSYSYNEQFF	TGCGCCAGCAGCCAAGAAATAAGAGACTCCTACTCCTACAATGAGCAGTTCTTC
TRBJ2-3	-	TRBV12-3/TRBV12-4	-	CASSLLGPNSTDTQYF	TGTGCCAGCAGTTTATTGGGACCTAATAGCACAGATACGCAGTATTTT
TRBJ2-7	-	TRBV9	TRBD2	CASSTSGASYEQYF	TGTGCCAGCAGCACCAGCGGGGCGTCCTACGAGCAGTACTTC
TRBJ2-7	-	TRBV5-5	-	CASNSYTGADAYEQYF	TGTGCCAGCAACTCCTATACTGGGGCAGATGCCTACGAGCAGTACTTC
TRBJ2-1	few	TRBV3-1	-	CASSQVWYEQFF	TGTGCCAGCAGCCAAGTTTGGTATGAGCAGTTCTTC
TRBJ2-6	few	TRBV5-1	-	CASSLSGLGANVLTF	TGCGCCAGCAGCTTGTCAGGGCTTGGGGCCAACGTCCTGACTTTC
TRBJ2-7	-	TRBV28	-	CASSFIVRGEQYF	TGTGCCAGCAGTTTTATAGTGCGGGGCGAGCAGTACTTC
TRBJ2-1	-	TRBV4-2	-	CASSQDYFRGLNNEQFF	TGTGCCAGCAGCCAAGATTATTTCCGGGGGCTTAACAATGAGCAGTTCTTC
TRBJ2-7	-	TRBV4-3	TRBD1	CASSQEPGTAIYEQYF	TGCGCCAGCAGCCAAGAGCCAGGGACAGCTATCTACGAGCAGTACTTC
TRBJ2-2	-	TRBV6-5	-	CASTVAGTGELFF	TGTGCCAGCACAGTGGCAGGCACCGGGGAGCTGTTTTTT
TRBJ1-1	few	TRBV5-1	-	CASSIGQTAYLNTEAFF	TGCGCCAGCAGCATCGGACAGACCGCCTATTTGAACACTGAAGCTTTCTTT
TRBJ2-1	few	TRBV20-1	-	CSAGRPQGWNEQFF	TGCAGTGCTGGACGTCCTCAAGGATGGAATGAGCAGTTCTTC
TRBJ2-5	few	TRBV27	-	CASSRLLGAGQETQYF	TGTGCCAGCAGTAGACTCCTAGGAGCGGGACAAGAGACCCAGTACTTT
TRBJ2-5	-	TRBV28	-	CASSSRRGPRGTQYF	TGTGCCAGCAGTTCGAGGAGGGGCCCTCGGGGGACCCAGTACTTC
TRBJ2-3	-	TRBV12-3/TRBV12-4	-	CASSSLLGTDTQYF	TGTGCCAGCAGCTCCCTCTTAGGCACAGATACGCAGTATTTT
TRBJ2-5	few	TRBV6-6	TRBD1	CASKIPGGLGETQYF	TGTGCCAGCAAAATACCAGGGGGCTTGGGAGAGACCCAGTACTTC
TRBJ2-5	-	TRBV4-1	TRBD2	CASSLNPTGGGETQYF	TGCGCCAGCAGCCTCAACCCGACGGGAGGTGGAGAGACCCAGTACTTC
TRBJ2-7	-	TRBV6-1	-	CASLLRSGSSYEQYF	TGTGCCAGCCTCCTCCGGTCCGGCAGCTCCTACGAGCAGTACTTC
TRBJ2-5	few	TRBV20-1	-	CSARTTFRETQYF	TGCAGTGCTAGAACTACCTTCCGTGAGACCCAGTACTTC